Given below is one TCR beta chain in context. What it binds is not known. CDR3 size: 14 residues. Trimming stripped 0 bases from V and 1 base from J, with 6 bases between. Germline values: CDR1 LGHNA, CDR2 YSLEER. This specimen comes from a study of beta chain features in type 1 diabetes. Overall study findings and caveats: VDJ junctions from patients with type 1 diabetes contained fewer insertions and more deletions.

Of the isolated RNA, all was reverse transcribed, and so the sequenced material was expressed TCRB transcripts. Profiled with immunoSEQ multiplex PCR; TCRdb holds only in-frame clones, not every one. Among hundreds of thousands of clones listed, about 29% were seen once. The sequence derives from a man aged 18 to 29 in good health. This chain links TRBV4-3 with TRBJ1-1, with TRBD1 as a possible D gene (5 bases). Sequences were obtained from naive CD4+ T cells from blood. The CDR3 nucleotides are TGCGCCAGCAGCCAAGACAGGGCGAACACTGAAGCTTTCTTT. This translates into CASSQDRANTEAFF.